Listed here are 23 T cell receptor beta chains from one sample, sequenced in a study of blood T cell repertoires in COVID-19. Here immunoSEQ multiplex PCR was the method, and the copy in TCRdb shows in-frame clones only, minus some. Of about 68,000 clones in the sample, 75% to 95% are singletons; the top ten hold 7.3%. Sequenced sample: peripheral blood. The receptors were sampled from a man aged 40-49 years with COVID-19, enrolled during active disease.

V and J are TRBV24-1 and TRBJ1-3; D might be TRBD1 (5 bases). Per the germline V gene, CDR1 is KGHDR and CDR2 is SFDVKD. The CDR3 is made up of 16 amino acids. The V end was cut by 11 bases, the J end by 4 bases, with 23 bases between. The CDR3 here is CASNNTRTREGNTIYF. The CDR3 DNA is TGTGCCAGCAACAACACTAGGACACGGGAGGGAAACACCATATATTTT.

The CDR3 loop reads CAISESGGKQETQYF. DNA of the CDR3: TGTGCCATCAGTGAAAGCGGGGGGAAACAAGAGACCCAGTACTTC. This chain uses TRBV10-3 with TRBJ2-5; TRBD2 agrees at 9 bases. CDR1 is ENHRY, CDR2 SYGVKD, per germline. The V and J ends lost 3 bases and 2 bases, in that order; junction bases with no gene match: 4. This CDR3 has 15 amino acids.

The chain recombines TRBV5-4 with TRBJ1-3; 7 bases align to TRBD1. Unmatched junction bases numbered 7, after V lost 0 bases and J lost 4 bases. Germline-derived CDR1 and CDR2 are SGHNT and YYREEE (reference sequence). The CDR3 consists of 16 residues. The CDR3 nucleotides read TGTGCCAGCAGCTTGGCGCCTGGGACAGTCGGAAACACCATATATTTT. Protein product: CASSLAPGTVGNTIYF. Full variable domain (missing parts from reference TRBV5-4 and TRBJ1-3): ETGVTQSPTHLIKTRGQQVTLRCSSQSGHNTVSWYQQALGQGPQFIFQYYREEENGRGNFPPRFSGLQFPNYSSELNVNALELDDSALYLCASSLAPGTVGNTIYFGEGSWLTVV.

The J gene is TRBJ1-1, the V gene TRBV12-3 or TRBV12-4, with 9 bases matching TRBD1. There are 13 residues in the CDR3. Trimming removed 7 bases from V and 1 base from J; junction bases left unmatched: 1. CDR3 sequence (DNA): TGTGCCAGCAAGGGACAGGGGAACACTGAAGCTTTCTTT. Encoded protein: CASKGQGNTEAFF.

The chain links TRBV28 to TRBJ1-6, with 8 bases fitting TRBD1. CDR3 length: 13 amino acids. Germline lookup yields CDR1 MDHEN and CDR2 SYDVKM. V lost 8 bases and J lost 6; bases outside the gene matches: 3. CDR3 bases: TGTGCCAGCGGGACAGGCGGTAATTCACCCCTCCACTTT. It is translated as CASGTGGNSPLHF.

The chain carries TRBV10-3 and TRBJ2-1; D might be TRBD2 (5 bases). Germline V gene data show CDR1 as ENHRY and CDR2 as SYGVKD. Between the trimmed V and J ends, which lost 0 bases and 5 bases, there was a span of 11 bases. The CDR3 has 15 residues. CDR3 sequence reads: CAISESGLQNNEQFF. The CDR3 DNA follows: TGTGCCATCAGTGAGTCTGGACTCCAAAACAATGAGCAGTTCTTC.

The V call is TRBV6-5, the J call TRBJ2-3; 8 nucleotides line up with TRBD2. This CDR3 has 13 amino acids. Trimming cost V 6 bases and J 7 bases; bases outside gene matches: 6. Germline V gene lookup returns CDR1 MNHEY and CDR2 SVGAGI. The DNA of the CDR3 is TGTGCCAGCAGCCGGGGACTAGAGAATACGCAGTATTTT. Translated: CASSRGLENTQYF.

The genes are TRBV30 and TRBJ2-7; no clear D. Trimming cost V 0 bases and J 6 bases, with 9 bases left between them. The CDR3 is 12 amino acids. The germline V gene encodes CDR1 GTSNPN and CDR2 SVGIG (reference sequence). The CDR3: CAWSVLETEQYF. CDR3 coding DNA: TGTGCCTGGAGTGTATTGGAGACCGAGCAGTACTTC.

The gene calls are TRBV9 and TRBJ2-1; 8 bases map to TRBD1. The CDR3 is 15 amino acids. Germline V lookup: CDR1 SGDLS, CDR2 YYNGEE. After removal of 3 bases from V and 10 bases from J, the junction contained 12 bases not matched to a gene. The CDR3 is CASSGSGTGFSEQFF. In DNA form, the CDR3 reads TGTGCCAGCAGCGGATCCGGGACAGGTTTTTCGGAGCAGTTCTTC.

The gene calls are TRBV6-5 and TRBJ1-3; TRBD1 matches 7 bases. CDR3 length equals 14 residues. Germline V lookup: CDR1 MNHEY, CDR2 SVGAGI. V dropped 6 bases and J dropped 0; count of bases not matched to a gene: 2. The CDR3 region is CASRAGGSGNTIYF. CDR3 sequence (DNA): TGTGCCAGCAGGGCAGGGGGCTCTGGAAACACCATATATTTT.

This sequence joins TRBV2 and TRBJ1-5; D perhaps matches TRBD1 (5 bases). The germline V and J ends were trimmed by 6 bases and 6 bases, with 15 bases remaining between them. CDR1 SNHLY and CDR2 FYNNEI come from the germline V gene. There are 14 residues in the CDR3. CDR3 sequence: CASRGGSAGQPQHF. The DNA for the CDR3 is TGTGCCAGCAGGGGGGGTTCGGCGGGTCAGCCCCAGCATTTT. Full variable domain (missing parts from reference TRBV2 and TRBJ1-5): EPEVTQTPSHQVTQMGQEVILRCVPISNHLYFYWYRQILGQKVEFLVSFYNNEISEKSEIFDDQFSVERPDGSNFTLKIRSTKLEDSAMYFCASRGGSAGQPQHFGDGTRLSIL.

The chain recombines TRBV5-1 with TRBJ2-5, with 9 nucleotides matching TRBD2. Germline CDR1 is SGHRS and CDR2 is YFSETQ. The CDR3 totals 15 residues. V lost 2 bases to trimming and J lost 4 bases; unmatched junction nucleotides: 6. Here the CDR3 reads CASSLGRGGRETQYF. The CDR3 DNA reads TGCGCCAGCAGCTTAGGGCGGGGGGGCCGAGAGACCCAGTACTTC.

Comment on this clone: One junction end does not reproduce the germline sequence, and a read error may be involved. The chain carries TRBV16 and TRBJ2-4; the D gene is possibly TRBD2 (5 bases). The germline V gene encodes CDR1 KGHSY and CDR2 FQNENV. The CDR3 covers 13 residues. The CDR3 sequence: CASSQSRETAGSF. CDR3 coding DNA: TGTGCCAGCAGCCAATCGAGGGAGACCGCGGGTAGCTTC. Full variable domain (missing parts from reference TRBV16 and TRBJ2-4): GEEVAQTPKHLVRGEGQKAKLYCAPIKGHSYVFWYQQVLKNEFKFLISFQNENVFDETGMPKERFSAKCLPNSPCSLEIQATKLEDSAVYFCASSQSRETAGSFGAGTRLSVL.

The gene calls are TRBV5-1 and TRBJ1-6; 10 nucleotides align to TRBD1. The CDR3 is 14 residues long. Looked up from germline, CDR1 is SGHRS and CDR2 is YFSETQ. Germline trimming cut 4 bases from V and 9 bases from J; bases unmatched to any gene: 4. CDR3 sequence (DNA): TGCGCCAGCAGCACCGGACAGGGGGGTTCACCCCTCCACTTT. It is translated as CASSTGQGGSPLHF.

This sequence joins TRBV2 and TRBJ2-3, with D hard to call. V was shortened by 3 bases and J by 0 bases, with 7 bases between the two germline ends. Germline V lookup: CDR1 SNHLY, CDR2 FYNNEI. The CDR3 runs 14 residues. DNA for the CDR3: TGTGCCAGCAGTGATCTGTTGAGCACAGATACGCAGTATTTT. Translating gives CASSDLLSTDTQYF.

The rearrangement uses TRBV7-3 and TRBJ1-1, with a possible D match to TRBD1 (6 bases). CDR3 size: 14 residues. Germline-derived CDR1 and CDR2 are SGHTA and FQGTGA. With 5 bases removed from V and 5 bases from J, the gap between germline ends came to 15 bases. The chain's CDR3 is CASSTTGTLTEAFF. CDR3 DNA: TGTGCCAGCAGCACCACCGGGACACTAACTGAAGCTTTCTTT.

The chain is built from TRBV11-2 and TRBJ2-1, with 11 bases aligning to TRBD1. CDR1 and CDR2 (germline): SGHAT, FQNNGV. V gave up 8 bases and J gave up 8 bases; unmatched junction bases: 2. The CDR3 extends over 12 amino acids. CDR3 in DNA: TGTGCCAGCGGACAGGGGGCATATGAGCAGTTCTTC. Amino acid sequence: CASGQGAYEQFF. The full variable domain, its missing parts supplied by reference TRBV11-2 and TRBJ2-1, is EAGVAQSPRYKIIEKRQSVAFWCNPISGHATLYWYQQILGQGPKLLIQFQNNGVVDDSQLPKDRFSAERLKGVDSTLKIQPAKLEDSAVYLCASGQGAYEQFFGPGTRLTVL.

This clone has just a few counts. This sequence joins TRBV3-1 (or the pseudogene TRBV3-2) and TRBJ1-3; D is perhaps TRBD1 (6 bases). V was trimmed by 3 bases and J by 6 bases, leaving 15 bases between them. There are 15 residues in the CDR3. Germline V gene data show CDR1 as LGHDT and CDR2 as YNNKEL (reference sequence). The CDR3 loop is CASSHSAQGANTIYF. As DNA, the CDR3 is TGTGCCAGCAGCCACTCGGCACAGGGCGCAAACACCATATATTTT.

This sequence joins TRBV7-9 and TRBJ1-4; D may be TRBD1 (5 bases). Germline V gene sequence: CDR1 SEHNR, CDR2 FQNEAQ (reference sequence). V lost 3 bases and J 3 bases, leaving 14 bases between the germline ends. CDR3 length: 16 amino acids. CDR3 nucleotide sequence: TGTGCCAGCAGCTTTGGGCAGGGTCAGGCTAATGAAAAACTGTTTTTT. This sequence encodes CASSFGQGQANEKLFF.

This chain links TRBV19 with TRBJ1-1, with 9 bases that match TRBD1. J lost 5 bases, V lost 4 bases, and 2 bases had no gene match. Germline CDR1 and CDR2: LNHDA and SQIVND (reference sequence). The CDR3 loop spans 13 amino acids. The CDR3 region has the DNA TGTGCCAGTAGTAAGACAGGGGGAACTGAAGCTTTCTTT. The encoded protein is CASSKTGGTEAFF.

The chain has TRBV6-5 and TRBJ1-1; 12 bases match TRBD1. CDR3 length equals 15 residues. Germline-derived CDR1 and CDR2 are MNHEY and SVGAGI. The V segment lost 2 bases and the J segment 5 bases; nucleotides outside the gene matches: 3. The CDR3: CASSYGTGGLTEAFF. In DNA form, the CDR3 reads TGTGCCAGCAGTTACGGGACAGGGGGCCTGACTGAAGCTTTCTTT.

This chain connects TRBV30 to TRBJ2-5; D might be TRBD2 (7 bases). V was clipped by 0 bases and J by 5 bases, with 13 bases between them. CDR3 length equals 14 residues. CDR1 and CDR2 (germline): GTSNPN, SVGIG (reference sequence). The CDR3 DNA follows: TGTGCCTGGAGTGTAGGGGGGGCGGAGGAGACCCAGTACTTC. This codes for CAWSVGGAEETQYF. Using reference TRBV30 and TRBJ2-5 for the parts outside the CDR3, the full variable domain is SQTIHQWPATLVQPVGSPLSLECTVEGTSNPNLYWYRQAAGRGLQLLFYSVGIGQISSEVPQNLSASRPQDRQFILSSKKLLLSDSGFYLCAWSVGGAEETQYFGPGTRLLVL.

The chain recombines TRBV19 with TRBJ2-1, with D possibly TRBD1 on 5 matching bases. Germline V lookup: CDR1 LNHDA, CDR2 SQIVND (reference sequence). The CDR3 has 16 residues. The ends were cut back, 0 bases at V and 6 bases at J, with 15 bases in the middle. This CDR3 is CASSIEDSAFFNEQFF. In DNA form, the CDR3 reads TGTGCCAGTAGTATAGAAGACAGTGCATTCTTCAATGAGCAGTTCTTC.